The count of the clone carrying this TCR beta chain is one. Antigen unknown. Germline CDR1 SGDLS, CDR2 YYNGEE. CDR3 length: 15 residues. The V end was cut by 4 bases, the J end by 0 bases, with 11 bases between. Some clones are missing from TCRdb's copy, which holds only in-frame ones; the method was immunoSEQ multiplex PCR. The table has about 76,000 clones, less than 90% seen once; the top ten hold about 3.4%. This record belongs to a study of OX40 agonist ivuxolimab in advanced cancers. The overall study: Of mixed ages from about 23 to 79 and averaging 60 years, the group was approximately 84% male. General study results and limits: At doses 0.1 to 3.0 mg/kg, CD4+ and CD8+ clones expanded.

V is TRBV9 and J is TRBJ1-3; TRBD1 is a possible D gene (5 bases). The input for sequencing was CD4+ or CD8+ T cells sorted from blood, taken in a trial of the OX40 agonist ivuxolimab. This clonotype was obtained from an adult with an advanced solid tumor such as melanoma, head and neck, liver or kidney cancer. The CDR3 spells CASSNRQNSGNTIYF. The CDR3 DNA reads as TGTGCCAGCAGCAACCGACAGAACTCTGGAAACACCATATATTTT.